One sample yielded the 27 T cell receptor beta chains listed below, sequenced in a study of OX40 agonist ivuxolimab in advanced cancers. TCRdb keeps only in-frame clones here, not all; method: immunoSEQ multiplex PCR. Of 75,000 to 95,000 clones listed, 70% to 90% are singletons. Source: CD4+ or CD8+ T cells sorted from blood, taken in a trial of the OX40 agonist ivuxolimab. Receptor source: an adult with an advanced solid tumor such as melanoma, head and neck, liver or kidney cancer.

The rearrangement links TRBV28 to TRBJ1-2; D possibly corresponds to TRBD1 (6 bases). This CDR3 spans 15 amino acids. The germline V and J ends were trimmed by 3 bases and 8 bases, with 19 bases remaining between them. Germline V gene sequence: CDR1 MDHEN, CDR2 SYDVKM. Here the CDR3 reads CASSLRDTLRNGYTF. The CDR3 DNA sequence: TGTGCCAGCAGTTTGAGGGACACACTTAGGAACGGCTACACCTTC.

The rearrangement joins TRBV4-1 to TRBJ1-1; D call uncertain. Trimming left V 4 bases short and J 4 bases short, with 13 bases between. This CDR3 comprises 14 residues. Germline V gene data show CDR1 as MGHRA and CDR2 as YSYEKL. The CDR3 here is CASSLAGSGTEAFF. The CDR3 DNA is TGCGCCAGCAGCCTAGCGGGGTCGGGCACTGAAGCTTTCTTT.

The rearrangement links TRBV11-3 to TRBJ2-1; TRBD1 matches 10 bases. V shed 5 bases, J shed 7 bases, and the junction held 11 bases outside the gene matches. This CDR3 spans 16 amino acids. Germline V gene lookup returns CDR1 SGHNT and CDR2 YENEEA. CDR3 coding DNA: TGTGCCAGCAGCCTTTCCCCGGACAGGGGGGTGAATGAGCAGTTCTTC. Protein: CASSLSPDRGVNEQFF.

This clone was found once. The chain links TRBV6-5 to TRBJ2-5, with 7 bases lining up with TRBD2. CDR1 is MNHEY, CDR2 SVGAGI, per germline. The V segment lost 8 bases and the J segment 5 bases; nucleotides outside the gene matches: 5. The CDR3 sequence is 12 residues long. This CDR3 reads CASGTNRETQYF. In DNA, the CDR3 is TGTGCCAGCGGGACTAATCGTGAGACCCAGTACTTC.

The chain combines TRBV7-8 with TRBJ2-7; the D is unclear. V was pared by 0 bases and J by 3 bases, with 15 bases between. Germline CDR1 and CDR2: SGHVS and FQNEAQ. The CDR3 extends over 16 amino acids. Written as DNA, the CDR3 is TGTGCCAGCAGCTTAGCGCGCGGAACAGCACACTACGAGCAGTACTTC. Encoded protein: CASSLARGTAHYEQYF. Drawing the rest from reference TRBV7-8 and TRBJ2-7, the complete variable domain is GAGVSQSPRYKVAKRGQDVALRCDPISGHVSLFWYQQALGQGPEFLTYFQNEAQLDKSGLPSDRFFAERPEGSVSTLKIQRTQQEDSAVYLCASSLARGTAHYEQYFGPGTRLTVT.

The V call is TRBV11-2, the J call TRBJ2-7, with 7 positions matching TRBD1. CDR3 length: 16 amino acids. CDR1 and CDR2 (germline): SGHAT, FQNNGV. V was clipped by 6 bases and J by 2 bases; unmatched bases: 13. The CDR3 coding sequence is TGTGCCAGCAGACCCCTACGACAGGGCTTCCCCTACGAGCAGTACTTC. This codes for CASRPLRQGFPYEQYF.

The V call is TRBV21-1, the J call TRBJ1-2; the table calls TRBD1, which could not be checked here. TRBV21-1 is a recognized pseudogene. This CDR3 spans 19 amino acids. The CDR3 here is CASSRRDRCIPLANYGYTF. In DNA form, the CDR3 reads TGTGCCAGCAGCCGTCGGGACAGGTGCATCCCATTAGCTAACTATGGCTACACCTTC.

This chain joins TRBV9 and TRBJ1-3; D is possibly TRBD1 (6 bases). CDR1 and CDR2 from the germline V gene are SGDLS and YYNGEE. The CDR3 consists of 16 residues. Trimming cost V 2 bases and J 3 bases, with 15 bases left between them. DNA of the CDR3: TGTGCCAGCAGCGTTACAGGGAGTTTTATTGGAAACACCATATATTTT. This sequence encodes CASSVTGSFIGNTIYF.

This chain links TRBV2 with TRBJ1-5, with D possibly matching TRBD1 (6 bases). This CDR3 contains 13 residues. Trimming removed 6 bases at V and 2 bases at J, with 8 bases between. Germline CDR1 SNHLY, CDR2 FYNNEI. The CDR3 nucleotides read TGTGCCAGCAGGACAGGCCGCAATCAGCCCCAGCATTTT. Its protein is CASRTGRNQPQHF. Full variable domain (outside the CDR3, taken from reference TRBV2 and TRBJ1-5): EPEVTQTPSHQVTQMGQEVILRCVPISNHLYFYWYRQILGQKVEFLVSFYNNEISEKSEIFDDQFSVERPDGSNFTLKIRSTKLEDSAMYFCASRTGRNQPQHFGDGTRLSIL.

V is TRBV5-1 and J is TRBJ2-7; D unresolved. Germline values: CDR1 SGHRS, CDR2 YFSETQ. The CDR3 spans 14 residues. V dropped 4 bases and J dropped 0 bases, with 11 bases sitting between them. CDR3 loop: CASSPPLSSYEQYF. CDR3 nucleotide sequence: TGCGCCAGCAGCCCCCCGCTGAGCTCCTACGAGCAGTACTTC.

The chain uses TRBV5-1 and TRBJ1-2; weak D call: TRBD1 (5 bases). Per the germline V gene, CDR1 is SGHRS and CDR2 is YFSETQ. V shed 0 bases and J shed 4 bases, with 13 bases lying between them. The CDR3 loop spans 15 amino acids. CDR3 residues: CASSLVGDPTYGYTF. As DNA, the CDR3 is TGCGCCAGCAGCTTGGTGGGGGATCCCACCTATGGCTACACCTTC.

The V and J genes are TRBV7-2 and TRBJ2-1; tentatively, D is TRBD1 or TRBD2 (5 bases each). This CDR3 spans 15 amino acids. Trimming cost V 5 bases and J 0 bases, with 11 bases left between them. CDR1 and CDR2 (germline): SGHTA, FQGNSA. This CDR3 is CASSRDRSSYNEQFF. The CDR3 region has the DNA TGTGCCAGCAGCCGGGACCGCAGCTCCTACAATGAGCAGTTCTTC.

The gene calls are TRBV27 and TRBJ2-7, with D hard to call. With 0 bases removed from V and 4 bases from J, the gap between germline ends came to 16 bases. The CDR3 has 16 residues. Germline V CDR1 and CDR2: MNHEY, SMNVEV (reference sequence). CDR3 loop: CASSLSRPQEGYEQYF. The CDR3 DNA reads TGTGCCAGCAGTTTATCGAGGCCTCAAGAAGGTTACGAGCAGTACTTC.

The chain carries TRBV6-6 and TRBJ2-1; no definite D call. In germline, CDR1 is MNHNY, CDR2 SVGAGI (reference sequence). The V end lost 2 bases, the J end lost 2 bases, and 10 bases lay between the germline ends. The CDR3 length is 15 residues. The CDR3 protein is CASSYPAGTYNEQFF. In DNA form, the CDR3 reads TGTGCCAGCAGTTACCCTGCAGGCACCTACAATGAGCAGTTCTTC.

The genes are TRBV19 and TRBJ1-4; TRBD1 matches 8 bases. The germline V gene encodes CDR1 LNHDA and CDR2 SQIVND (reference sequence). CDR3 length: 16 residues. Trimming removed 6 bases from V and 8 bases from J; junction bases left unmatched: 14. The CDR3 is CASSPLDRGVEEKLFF. In nucleotides, the CDR3 is TGTGCCAGTAGCCCCTTAGACAGGGGTGTAGAAGAAAAACTGTTTTTT. The variable domain in full, with the rest retrieved from reference TRBV19 and TRBJ1-4, is DGGITQSPKYLFRKEGQNVTLSCEQNLNHDAMYWYRQDPGQGLRLIYYSQIVNDFQKGDIAEGYSVSREKKESFPLTVTSAQKNPTAFYLCASSPLDRGVEEKLFFGSGTQLSVL.

The J gene is TRBJ1-5, the V gene TRBV4-2, with TRBD1 matching over 7 bases. J lost 4 bases, V lost 3 bases, and 12 bases had no gene match. The CDR3 spans 17 residues. The V gene's germline CDR1 is LGHNA and CDR2 YNFKEQ. The chain's CDR3 is CASSHGGVARGNQPQHF. The CDR3 DNA is TGTGCCAGCAGCCATGGGGGTGTGGCCAGGGGGAATCAGCCCCAGCATTTT.

The chain links TRBV18 to TRBJ1-3; D gene ambiguous. Germline CDR1 KGHSH, CDR2 LQKENI. V lost 8 bases, J lost 9 bases, and 14 bases lay in between. The CDR3 contains 12 residues. CDR3 sequence reads: CASAQVMVTIYF. Here the CDR3 DNA reads TGTGCCAGCGCCCAGGTGATGGTCACCATATATTTT.

The chain recombines TRBV5-1 with TRBJ2-3; TRBD2 might be the D (6 bases). The CDR3 totals 16 residues. Germline assignment: CDR1 SGHRS and CDR2 YFSETQ. The germline V and J ends were trimmed by 4 bases and 8 bases, with 23 bases remaining between them. In DNA form, the CDR3 reads TGCGCCAGCAGCCCCTCGGCGGACCCCTTGGGGGGTACGCAGTATTTT. This translates into CASSPSADPLGGTQYF.

The chain recombines TRBV5-1 with TRBJ2-1; D is undetermined. Trimming took off 0 bases at V and 4 bases at J, with 8 bases between the two ends. The germline CDR1 and CDR2 sequences are SGHRS and YFSETQ. The CDR3 is 14 amino acids. Here the CDR3 reads CASSLAVFYNEQFF. Written as DNA, the CDR3 is TGCGCCAGCAGCTTGGCAGTATTTTACAATGAGCAGTTCTTC.

This clone was found a few times. The CDR3 sequence is CASSRMGYGYTF. The DNA for the CDR3 is TGTGCCAGCAGCCGAATGGGATATGGCTACACCTTC. The chain recombines TRBV6-1 with TRBJ1-2; D is unclear. V was trimmed by 6 bases and J by 5 bases, leaving 10 bases between them. In germline, CDR1 is MNHNS, CDR2 SASEGT. There are 12 residues in the CDR3.

The rearrangement uses TRBV6-6 and TRBJ1-6, with D possibly being TRBD1 (6 bases). CDR1 is MNHNY, CDR2 SVGAGI, per germline (reference sequence). The CDR3 loop spans 15 amino acids. The V and J ends lost 6 bases and 9 bases respectively, with 18 bases between them. CDR3 amino acids: CASSPSPQGSSPLHF. The CDR3 DNA reads as TGTGCCAGCAGCCCCTCACCACAGGGTTCTTCACCCCTCCACTTT.

CDR3 amino acids: CASSPRMDNQETQYF. In DNA, the CDR3 is TGTGCCAGCTCACCGAGGATGGACAACCAAGAGACCCAGTACTTC. The V call is TRBV18, the J call TRBJ2-5, with D perhaps matching TRBD1 (5 bases). This CDR3 is 15 amino acids long. Germline CDR1 is KGHSH and CDR2 is LQKENI. V was cut by 3 bases and J by 0 bases, with 11 bases left in between.

The J gene is TRBJ2-3, the V gene TRBV14; 14 bases align to TRBD2. The CDR3 spans 17 residues. Germline V gene sequence: CDR1 SGHDN, CDR2 FVKESK. The J segment lost 5 bases and the V segment lost 4 bases, leaving 8 bases of the junction unmatched. The CDR3 DNA reads as TGTGCCAGCAGCCCTCGACTAGCGGGAGGGCCGGGAGATACGCAGTATTTT. This translates into CASSPRLAGGPGDTQYF.

This chain connects TRBV5-1 to TRBJ2-7; TRBD2 agrees at 13 bases. Losses at the gene ends were 0 bases for V and 7 bases for J; bases not matched to a gene: 7. Germline CDR1 reads SGHRS; CDR2 reads YFSETQ. This CDR3 contains 16 residues. DNA for the CDR3: TGCGCCAGCAGCTTGGCCGGGACTAGCGGGACTGGAGAGCAGTACTTC. This translates into CASSLAGTSGTGEQYF.

This chain connects TRBV7-2 to TRBJ2-5; 9 positions agree with TRBD1. With the DNA end fitting TRBJ2-7 better, the J assignment may be wrong. This CDR3 is 15 amino acids long. Germline loops: CDR1 SGHTA, CDR2 FQGNSA. This CDR3 is CASSSFGTGPYEQYF. The CDR3 nucleotides are TGTGCCAGCTCCTCCTTCGGGACAGGGCCCTACGAGCAGTACTTC.

In its sample, this clone was seen a few times. The rearrangement links TRBV6-5 to TRBJ1-6, with D possibly TRBD1 on 5 matching bases. Looked up from germline, CDR1 is MNHEY and CDR2 is SVGAGI. Trimming removed 2 bases at V and 4 bases at J, with 9 bases between. The CDR3 is made up of 15 amino acids. CDR3 region: CASSYDRNYNSPLHF. CDR3 in DNA: TGTGCCAGCAGTTACGACAGAAATTATAATTCACCCCTCCACTTT.

Concerning this clone itself: Other nucleotide sequences from this sample produce the same CDR3. The chain employs TRBV4-1 and TRBJ1-6; 7 nucleotides match TRBD1. The CDR3 spans 16 residues. J gave up 8 bases and V 3 bases, and 10 bases lay outside the gene matches. The germline CDR1 and CDR2 sequences are MGHRA and YSYEKL. CDR3 region: CASSQGRGPDDSPLHF. The CDR3 DNA follows: TGCGCCAGCAGCCAGGGAAGGGGGCCGGACGATTCACCCCTCCACTTT.